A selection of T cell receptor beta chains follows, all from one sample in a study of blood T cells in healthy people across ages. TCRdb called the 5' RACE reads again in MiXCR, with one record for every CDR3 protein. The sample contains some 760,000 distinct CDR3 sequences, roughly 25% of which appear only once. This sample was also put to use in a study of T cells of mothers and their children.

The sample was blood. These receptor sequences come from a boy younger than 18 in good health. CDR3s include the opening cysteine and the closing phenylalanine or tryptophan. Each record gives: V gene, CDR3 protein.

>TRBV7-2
CASSLQSMQYF
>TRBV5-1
CASRGGDQETQYF
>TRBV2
CASSVPWRAEPEKLFF
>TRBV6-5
CASSPGGVLSYNEQFF
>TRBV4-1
CASSQEASGRNNEQFF
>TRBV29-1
CSVAGQGRTEAFF
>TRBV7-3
CATITGTTVYNEQFF
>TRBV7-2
CASSFVHNAGYEQYF
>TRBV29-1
CSVDFMTGLAEAFF
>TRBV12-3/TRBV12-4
CASSPIGRGSSYNEQFF
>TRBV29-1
CSVDREITEAFF
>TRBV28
CASSGRQGTQETQYF
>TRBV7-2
CASSAIFEETQYF
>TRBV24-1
CATSDFSETQYF
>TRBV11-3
CASSSQQDSYEQYF
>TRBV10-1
CASSESGAGGFGIQYF
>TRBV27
CASSFSAPTSGLAWKGTDTQYF
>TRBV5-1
CASSLVPGKEQPQHF
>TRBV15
CATSGQYGTYNEQFF
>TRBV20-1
CSASAPGQGGVETQYF
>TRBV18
CASSPWPAGNSGANVLTF
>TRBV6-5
CASKQGTGPFGELFF
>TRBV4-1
CASSQGGGGPWYF
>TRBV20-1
CSASPHGVGEKLFF
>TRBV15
CATSETLSVGASYGYTF
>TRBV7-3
CASSSGLAGRDEQFF
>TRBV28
CASSNGISESGYTF
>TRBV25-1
CASSEARFNTGELFF
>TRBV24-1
CATSDGGLGETQYF
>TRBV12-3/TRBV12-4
CASRSWSGVNEQFF
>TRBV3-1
CASSQGDSDTQYF
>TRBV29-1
CSVGDSGRARYQETQYF
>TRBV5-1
CASSLATSGDYNEQFF
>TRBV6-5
CASSYSRSETQYF
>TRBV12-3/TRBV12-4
CASTYPDRLGAFF
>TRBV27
CASTAMATYNEQFF
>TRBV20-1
CSAASSTGTEAFF
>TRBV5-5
CASSLQDSVGEGYTF
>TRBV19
CASNQEQGYEQYF
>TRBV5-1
CASSYTSGTADEQFF
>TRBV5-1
CASSLTPSTDTQYF
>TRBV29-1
CSAHRGSGMATQYF
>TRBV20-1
CSATPRSATNEKLFF
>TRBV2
CASYRKNYNEQFF
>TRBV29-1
CSTERTSGTDTQYF
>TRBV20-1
CSATGEGDEQYF
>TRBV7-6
CASSFGRRETQYF
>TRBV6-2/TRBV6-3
CASSYVTSGGSEQYF
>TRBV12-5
CASGFWSGDEQFF
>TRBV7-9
CASSLSLPTDTQYF
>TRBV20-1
CSARVPGLAGLETQYF
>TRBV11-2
CASKSQGNQPQHF
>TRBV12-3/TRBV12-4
CASSPEGVNQETQYF
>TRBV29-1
CSVEFDRVMETQYF